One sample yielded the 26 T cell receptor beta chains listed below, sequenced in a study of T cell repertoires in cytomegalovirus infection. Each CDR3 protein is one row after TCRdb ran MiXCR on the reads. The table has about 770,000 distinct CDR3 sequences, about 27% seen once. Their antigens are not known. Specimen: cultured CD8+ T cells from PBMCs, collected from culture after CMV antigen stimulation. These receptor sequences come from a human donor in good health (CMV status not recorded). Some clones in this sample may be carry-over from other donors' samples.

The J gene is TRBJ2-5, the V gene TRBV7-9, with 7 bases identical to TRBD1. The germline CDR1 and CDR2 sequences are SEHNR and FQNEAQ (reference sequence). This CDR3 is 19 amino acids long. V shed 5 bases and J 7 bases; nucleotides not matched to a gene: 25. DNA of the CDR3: TGTGCCAGCAGCACACGACAGAACCGGGACAGTGTCCCCGTAGGGACCCAGTACTTC. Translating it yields CASSTRQNRDSVPVGTQYF.

Here the CDR3 reads CASSLGEGDGYTF. The CDR3 DNA sequence: TGTGCCAGCAGCTTAGGCGAGGGGGACGGCTACACCTTC. The gene calls are TRBV7-8 and TRBJ1-2; perhaps TRBD1 as D (6 bases). CDR1 and CDR2 from the germline V gene are SGHVS and FQNEAQ. This CDR3 is 13 amino acids long. Trimming cost V 1 base and J 8 bases, with 11 bases left between them.

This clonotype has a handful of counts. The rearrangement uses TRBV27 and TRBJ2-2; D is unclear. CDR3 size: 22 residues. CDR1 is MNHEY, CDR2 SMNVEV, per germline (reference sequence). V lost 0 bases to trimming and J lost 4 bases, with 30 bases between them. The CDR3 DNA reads TGTGCCAGCAGTTTATCAGGTGTGAAGGGCATAACGAACGCTTTCGTCACCGGGGAGCTGTTTTTT. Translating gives CASSLSGVKGITNAFVTGELFF.

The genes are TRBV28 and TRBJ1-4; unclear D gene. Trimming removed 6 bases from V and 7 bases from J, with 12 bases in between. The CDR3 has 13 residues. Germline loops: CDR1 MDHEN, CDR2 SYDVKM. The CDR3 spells CASRSLGGEKLFF. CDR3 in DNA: TGTGCCAGCAGGTCCCTGGGAGGTGAAAAACTGTTTTTT.

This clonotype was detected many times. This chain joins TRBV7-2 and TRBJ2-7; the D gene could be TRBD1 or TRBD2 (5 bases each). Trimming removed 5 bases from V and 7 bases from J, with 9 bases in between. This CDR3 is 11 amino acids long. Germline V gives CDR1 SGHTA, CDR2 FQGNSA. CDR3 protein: CASSPGTEQYV. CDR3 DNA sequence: TGTGCCAGCAGCCCCGGGACGGAGCAGTACGTC.

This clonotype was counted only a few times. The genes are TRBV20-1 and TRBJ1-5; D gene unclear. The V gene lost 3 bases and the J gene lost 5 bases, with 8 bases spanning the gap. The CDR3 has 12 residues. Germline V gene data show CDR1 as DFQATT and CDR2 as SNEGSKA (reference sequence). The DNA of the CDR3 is TGCAGTGCTAGGGGCCGGGATCAGCCCCAGCATTTT. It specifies CSARGRDQPQHF.

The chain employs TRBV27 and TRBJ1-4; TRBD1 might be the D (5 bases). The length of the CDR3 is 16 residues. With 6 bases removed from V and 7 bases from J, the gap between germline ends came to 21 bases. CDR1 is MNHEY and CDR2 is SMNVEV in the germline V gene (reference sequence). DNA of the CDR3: TGTGCCAGCAGCCTTAATTGGAGGGGATTTTCTGAAAAACTGTTTTTT. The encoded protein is CASSLNWRGFSEKLFF.

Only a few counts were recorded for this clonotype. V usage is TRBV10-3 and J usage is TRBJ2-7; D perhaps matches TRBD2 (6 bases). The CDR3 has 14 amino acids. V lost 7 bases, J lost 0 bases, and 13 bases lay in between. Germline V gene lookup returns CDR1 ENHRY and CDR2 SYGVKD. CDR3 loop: CAITGEESSYEQYF. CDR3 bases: TGTGCCATCACGGGGGAGGAGAGCTCCTACGAGCAGTACTTC.

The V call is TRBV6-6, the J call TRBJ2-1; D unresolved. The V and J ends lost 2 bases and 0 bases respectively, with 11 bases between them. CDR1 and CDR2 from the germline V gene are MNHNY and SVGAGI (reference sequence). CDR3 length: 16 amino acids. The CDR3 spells CASSYGVPSSYNEQFF. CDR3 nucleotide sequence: TGTGCCAGCAGTTACGGAGTCCCATCCTCCTACAATGAGCAGTTCTTC.

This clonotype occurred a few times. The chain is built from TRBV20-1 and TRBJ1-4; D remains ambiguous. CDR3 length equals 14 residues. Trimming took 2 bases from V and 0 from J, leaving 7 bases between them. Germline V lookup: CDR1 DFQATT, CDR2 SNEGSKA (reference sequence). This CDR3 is CSARKGSTNEKLFF. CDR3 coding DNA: TGCAGTGCTAGAAAGGGATCAACTAATGAAAAACTGTTTTTT.

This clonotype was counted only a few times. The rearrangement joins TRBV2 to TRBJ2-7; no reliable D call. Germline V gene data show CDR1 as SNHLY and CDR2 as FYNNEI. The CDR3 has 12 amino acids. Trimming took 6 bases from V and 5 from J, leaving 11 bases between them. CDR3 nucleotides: TGTGCCAGCAGGGATAGGGTTGACGAGCAGTACTTC. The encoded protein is CASRDRVDEQYF.

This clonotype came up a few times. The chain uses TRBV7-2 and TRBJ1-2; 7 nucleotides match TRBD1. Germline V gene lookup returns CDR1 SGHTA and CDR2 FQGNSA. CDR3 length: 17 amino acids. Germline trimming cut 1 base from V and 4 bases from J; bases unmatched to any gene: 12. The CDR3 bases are TGTGCCAGCAGCTTAGATGGTGGAGGGGGACAGACCTATGGCTACACCTTC. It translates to CASSLDGGGGQTYGYTF. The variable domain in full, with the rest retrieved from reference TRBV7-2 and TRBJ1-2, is GAGVSQSPSNKVTEKGKDVELRCDPISGHTALYWYRQSLGQGLEFLIYFQGNSAPDKSGLPSDRFSAERTGGSVSTLTIQRTQQEDSAVYLCASSLDGGGGQTYGYTFGSGTRLTVV.

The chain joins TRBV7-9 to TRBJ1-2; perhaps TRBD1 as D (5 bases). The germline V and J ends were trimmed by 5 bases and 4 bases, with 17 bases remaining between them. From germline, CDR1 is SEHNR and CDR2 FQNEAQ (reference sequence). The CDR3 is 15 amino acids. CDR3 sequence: CASSNPGSQIYGYTF. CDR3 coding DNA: TGTGCCAGCAGCAACCCAGGGAGCCAGATCTATGGCTACACCTTC.

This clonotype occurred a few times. This CDR3 reads CASSLDWAPNSPLHF. The CDR3 DNA sequence: TGTGCCAGCAGCTTAGATTGGGCACCTAATTCACCCCTCCACTTT. This rearrangement joins TRBV7-6 to TRBJ1-6, with D hard to call. Trimming took off 1 base at V and 6 bases at J, with 10 bases between the two ends. Germline V lookup: CDR1 SGHVS, CDR2 FNYEAQ. The CDR3 runs 15 residues.

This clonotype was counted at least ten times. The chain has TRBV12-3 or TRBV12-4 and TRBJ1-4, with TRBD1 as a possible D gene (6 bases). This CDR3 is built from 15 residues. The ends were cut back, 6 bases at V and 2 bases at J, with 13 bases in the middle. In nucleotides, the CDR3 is TGTGCCAGCAGCTTCGAGGGACATACTAATGAAAAACTGTTTTTT. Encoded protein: CASSFEGHTNEKLFF.

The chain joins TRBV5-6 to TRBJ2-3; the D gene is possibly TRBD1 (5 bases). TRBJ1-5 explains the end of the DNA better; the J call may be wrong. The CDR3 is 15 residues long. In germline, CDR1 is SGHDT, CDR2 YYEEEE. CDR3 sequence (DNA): TGTGCCAGCAGCTTCGTGGGGGGAAGCACAGATACGCAGCATTTT. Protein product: CASSFVGGSTDTQHF.

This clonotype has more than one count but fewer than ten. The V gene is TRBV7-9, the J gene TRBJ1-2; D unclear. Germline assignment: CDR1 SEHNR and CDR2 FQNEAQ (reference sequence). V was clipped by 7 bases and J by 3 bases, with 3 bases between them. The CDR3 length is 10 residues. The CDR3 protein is CASNDYGYTF. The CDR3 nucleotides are TGTGCCAGCAACGACTATGGCTACACCTTC.

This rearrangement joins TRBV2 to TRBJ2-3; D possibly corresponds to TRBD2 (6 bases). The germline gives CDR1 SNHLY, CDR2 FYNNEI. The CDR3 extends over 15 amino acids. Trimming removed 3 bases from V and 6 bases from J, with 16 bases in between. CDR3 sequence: CASSELAGTRDTQYF. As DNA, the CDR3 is TGTGCCAGCAGTGAGTTGGCGGGGACTCGGGATACGCAGTATTTT.

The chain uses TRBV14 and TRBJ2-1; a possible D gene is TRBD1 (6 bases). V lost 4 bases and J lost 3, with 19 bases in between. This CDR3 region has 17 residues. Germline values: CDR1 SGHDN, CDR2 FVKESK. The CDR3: CASSLRGKGTFYNEQFF. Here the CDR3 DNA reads TGTGCCAGCAGCCTTCGAGGTAAAGGGACATTCTACAATGAGCAGTTCTTC. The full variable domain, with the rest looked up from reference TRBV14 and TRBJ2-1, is EAGVTQFPSHSVIEKGQTVTLRCDPISGHDNLYWYRRVMGKEIKFLLHFVKESKQDESGMPNNRFLAERTGGTYSTLKVQPAELEDSGVYFCASSLRGKGTFYNEQFFGPGTRLTVL.

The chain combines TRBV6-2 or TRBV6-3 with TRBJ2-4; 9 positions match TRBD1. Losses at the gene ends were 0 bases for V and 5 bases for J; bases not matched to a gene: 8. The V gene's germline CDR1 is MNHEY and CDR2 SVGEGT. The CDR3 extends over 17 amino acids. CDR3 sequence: CASSYSGPTGGQNIQYF. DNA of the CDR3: TGTGCCAGCAGTTACTCGGGACCAACAGGGGGCCAAAACATTCAGTACTTC.

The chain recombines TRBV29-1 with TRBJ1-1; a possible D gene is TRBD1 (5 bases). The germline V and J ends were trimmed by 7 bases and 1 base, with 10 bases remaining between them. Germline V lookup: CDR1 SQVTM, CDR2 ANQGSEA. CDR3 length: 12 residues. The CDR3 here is CSDGTSNTEAFF. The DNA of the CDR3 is TGCAGCGACGGGACGTCGAACACTGAAGCTTTCTTT. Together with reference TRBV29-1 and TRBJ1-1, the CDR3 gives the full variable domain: SAVISQKPSRDICQRGTSLTIQCQVDSQVTMMFWYRQQPGQSLTLIATANQGSEATYESGFVIDKFPISRPNLTFSTLTVSNMSPEDSSIYLCSDGTSNTEAFFGQGTRLTVV.

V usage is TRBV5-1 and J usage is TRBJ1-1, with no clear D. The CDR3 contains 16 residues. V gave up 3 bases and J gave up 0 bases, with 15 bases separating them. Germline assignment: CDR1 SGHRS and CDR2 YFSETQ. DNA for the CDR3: TGCGCCAGCAGCTCCCCGAAGGACGGGTTGAACACTGAAGCTTTCTTT. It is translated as CASSSPKDGLNTEAFF.

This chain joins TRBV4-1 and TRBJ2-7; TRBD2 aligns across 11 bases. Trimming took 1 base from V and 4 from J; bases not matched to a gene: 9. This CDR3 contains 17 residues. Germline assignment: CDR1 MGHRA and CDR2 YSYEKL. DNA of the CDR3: TGCGCCAGCAGCCAAGGCCCACTAGCGGGGGAGATTTACGAGCAGTACTTC. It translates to CASSQGPLAGEIYEQYF.

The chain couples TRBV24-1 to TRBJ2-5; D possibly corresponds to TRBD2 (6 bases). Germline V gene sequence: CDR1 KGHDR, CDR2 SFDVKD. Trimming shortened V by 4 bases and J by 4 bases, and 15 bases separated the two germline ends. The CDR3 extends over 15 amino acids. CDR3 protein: CATSEGVGGAETQYF. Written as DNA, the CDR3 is TGTGCCACCAGTGAGGGGGTTGGCGGGGCAGAGACCCAGTACTTC.

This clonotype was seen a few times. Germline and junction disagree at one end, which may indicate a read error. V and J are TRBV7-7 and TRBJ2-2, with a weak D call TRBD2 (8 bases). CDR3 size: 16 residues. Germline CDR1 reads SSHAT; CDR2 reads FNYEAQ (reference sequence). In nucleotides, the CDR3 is TGTGCTAGCAGTCCCGGGAGGGGGCTGAACACCGGGGAGCTGTTTTTT. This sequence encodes CASSPGRGLNTGELFF.

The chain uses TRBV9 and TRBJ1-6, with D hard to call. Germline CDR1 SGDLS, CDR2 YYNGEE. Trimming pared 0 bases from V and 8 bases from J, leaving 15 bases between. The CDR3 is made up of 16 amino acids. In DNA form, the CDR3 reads TGTGCCAGCAGCGTAGTTCCAATCGGAGGGTATTCACCCCTCCACTTT. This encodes CASSVVPIGGYSPLHF.